This TCR beta chain was recorded in a study of early T cells in non-severe SARS-CoV-2 infection. Study-level background: RNA in bulk from unsorted whole blood was sequenced, and chains were unpaired.

Germline V gene data show CDR1 as DFQATT and CDR2 as SNEGSKA (reference sequence). V was trimmed by 6 bases and J by 6 bases, leaving 17 bases between them. The CDR3 is 13 amino acids. Individual cDNA molecules each received unique molecular identifiers attached to them. Each CDR3 protein gets one entry after TCRdb re-called the 5' RACE reads with MiXCR. The profile shows more than 15,000 distinct CDR3 sequences, 5% to 6% of them singletons. This clonotype has at least ten counts. The V gene is TRBV20-1, the J gene TRBJ2-5; D ambiguous. The specimen was whole blood, collected at baseline. The clonotype originates from an adult who was a healthcare worker with PCR-confirmed SARS-CoV-2 infection or an uninfected control (not recorded which). The CDR3 here is CSATPHLEKTQYF. CDR3 DNA sequence: TGCAGTGCCACGCCCCACTTGGAGAAGACCCAGTACTTC.